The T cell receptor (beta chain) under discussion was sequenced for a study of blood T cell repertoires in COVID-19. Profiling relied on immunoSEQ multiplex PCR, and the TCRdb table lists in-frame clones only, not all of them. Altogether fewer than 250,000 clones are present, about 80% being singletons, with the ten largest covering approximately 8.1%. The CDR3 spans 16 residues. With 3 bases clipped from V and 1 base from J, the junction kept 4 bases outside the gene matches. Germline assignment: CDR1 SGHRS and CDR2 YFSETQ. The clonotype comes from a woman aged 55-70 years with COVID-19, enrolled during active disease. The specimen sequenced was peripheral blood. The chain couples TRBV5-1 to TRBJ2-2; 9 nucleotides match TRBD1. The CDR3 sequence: CASSSQGQGNTGELFF. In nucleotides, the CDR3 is TGCGCCAGCAGCTCGCAGGGACAGGGGAACACCGGGGAGCTGTTTTTT.